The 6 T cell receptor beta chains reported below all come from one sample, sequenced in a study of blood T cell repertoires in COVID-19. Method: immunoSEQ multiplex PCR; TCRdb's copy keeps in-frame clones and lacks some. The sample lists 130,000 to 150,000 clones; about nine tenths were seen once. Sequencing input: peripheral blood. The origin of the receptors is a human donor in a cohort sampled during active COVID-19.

CDR3 sequence (DNA): TGTGCCAGCAGTGAAGCGCTTCGCGACAGGGCTGAAGCTTTCTTT. Protein product: CASSEALRDRAEAFF. This sequence joins TRBV2 and TRBJ1-1; 7 positions agree with TRBD1. The CDR3 totals 15 residues. The V and J ends lost 0 bases and 6 bases, in that order; junction bases with no gene match: 7. CDR1 is SNHLY and CDR2 is FYNNEI in the germline V gene. The complete variable domain, with remaining parts taken from reference TRBV2 and TRBJ1-1, reads EPEVTQTPSHQVTQMGQEVILRCVPISNHLYFYWYRQILGQKVEFLVSFYNNEISEKSEIFDDQFSVERPDGSNFTLKIRSTKLEDSAMYFCASSEALRDRAEAFFGQGTRLTVV.

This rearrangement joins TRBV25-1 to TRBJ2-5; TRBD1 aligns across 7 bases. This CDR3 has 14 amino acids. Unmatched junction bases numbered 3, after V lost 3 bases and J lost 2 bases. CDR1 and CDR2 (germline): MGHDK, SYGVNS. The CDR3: CASSELRGQETQYF. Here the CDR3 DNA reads TGTGCCAGCAGTGAGCTCAGGGGGCAAGAGACCCAGTACTTC.

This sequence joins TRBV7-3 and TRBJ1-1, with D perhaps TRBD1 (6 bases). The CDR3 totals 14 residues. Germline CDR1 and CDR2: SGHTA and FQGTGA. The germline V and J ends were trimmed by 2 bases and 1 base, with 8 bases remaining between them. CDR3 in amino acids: CASSLSDRNTEAFF. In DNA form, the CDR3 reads TGTGCCAGCAGCTTATCGGACAGGAACACTGAAGCTTTCTTT.

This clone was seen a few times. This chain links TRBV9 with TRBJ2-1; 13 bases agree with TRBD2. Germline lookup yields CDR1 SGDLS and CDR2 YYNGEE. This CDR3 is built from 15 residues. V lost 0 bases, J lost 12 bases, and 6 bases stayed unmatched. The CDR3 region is CASSVEGLAGSRQFF. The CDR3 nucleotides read TGTGCCAGCAGCGTAGAGGGACTAGCGGGATCGCGGCAGTTCTTC.

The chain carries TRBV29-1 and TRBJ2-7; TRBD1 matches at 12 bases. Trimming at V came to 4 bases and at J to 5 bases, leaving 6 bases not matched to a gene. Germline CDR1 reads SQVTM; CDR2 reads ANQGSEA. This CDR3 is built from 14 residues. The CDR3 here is CSVAGTGGINEQYF. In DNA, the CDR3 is TGCAGCGTTGCTGGGACAGGGGGCATCAACGAGCAGTACTTC.

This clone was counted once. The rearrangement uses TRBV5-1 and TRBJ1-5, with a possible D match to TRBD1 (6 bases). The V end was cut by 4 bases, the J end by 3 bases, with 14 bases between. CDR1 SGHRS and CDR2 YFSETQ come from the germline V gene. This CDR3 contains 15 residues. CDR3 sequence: CASSPGRGSNQPQHF. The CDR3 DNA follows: TGCGCCAGCAGCCCGGGGAGGGGGTCCAATCAGCCCCAGCATTTT.